This TCR beta chain came from a study of long-term antiretroviral therapy in people with HIV. Study as a whole: Some samples came about a decade before the 2015 immediate-ART recommendation, and these were the earliest.

At the survey level, the v3.0 immunoSEQ assay was run. Profiled with immunoSEQ multiplex PCR; TCRdb holds only in-frame clones, not every one. The sample yields some 16,000 clones, 70% to 90% seen once. CDR3 length equals 12 residues. Trimming pared 6 bases from V and 7 bases from J, leaving 13 bases between. Germline CDR1 and CDR2: SQVTM and ANQGSEA. Sequenced material: unsorted PBMCs, taken 0.5 years after starting antiretroviral therapy. This sequence originates from a woman aged 40 to 49 with HIV. J is TRBJ2-4 and V is TRBV29-1; D unclear. The CDR3 is CSVTPENNIQYF. The DNA of the CDR3 is TGCAGCGTCACCCCAGAGAATAACATTCAGTACTTC.